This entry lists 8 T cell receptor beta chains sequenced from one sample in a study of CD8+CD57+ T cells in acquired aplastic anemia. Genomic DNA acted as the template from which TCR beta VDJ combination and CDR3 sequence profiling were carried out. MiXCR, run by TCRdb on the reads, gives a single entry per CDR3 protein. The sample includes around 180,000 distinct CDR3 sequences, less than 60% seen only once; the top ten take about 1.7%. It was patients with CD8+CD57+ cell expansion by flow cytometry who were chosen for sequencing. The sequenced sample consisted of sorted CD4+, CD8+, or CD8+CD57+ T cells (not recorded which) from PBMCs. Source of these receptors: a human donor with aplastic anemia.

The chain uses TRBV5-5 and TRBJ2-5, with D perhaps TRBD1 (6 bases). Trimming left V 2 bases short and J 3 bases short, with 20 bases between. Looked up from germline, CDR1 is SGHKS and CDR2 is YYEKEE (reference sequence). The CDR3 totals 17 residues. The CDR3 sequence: CASSFPTRGKSEETQYF. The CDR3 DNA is TGTGCCAGCAGCTTCCCAACAAGGGGGAAGAGCGAAGAGACCCAGTACTTC. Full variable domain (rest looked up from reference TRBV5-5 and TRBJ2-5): DAGVTQSPTHLIKTRGQQVTLRCSPISGHKSVSWYQQVLGQGPQFIFQYYEKEERGRGNFPDRFSARQFPNYSSELNVNALLLGDSALYLCASSFPTRGKSEETQYFGPGTRLLVL.

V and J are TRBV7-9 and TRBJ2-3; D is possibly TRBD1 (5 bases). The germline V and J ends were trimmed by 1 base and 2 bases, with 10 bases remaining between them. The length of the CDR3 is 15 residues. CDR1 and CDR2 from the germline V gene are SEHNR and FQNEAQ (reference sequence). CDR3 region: CASSLEDSNTDTQYF. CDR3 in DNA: TGTGCCAGCAGCTTAGAAGACAGCAACACAGATACGCAGTATTTT.

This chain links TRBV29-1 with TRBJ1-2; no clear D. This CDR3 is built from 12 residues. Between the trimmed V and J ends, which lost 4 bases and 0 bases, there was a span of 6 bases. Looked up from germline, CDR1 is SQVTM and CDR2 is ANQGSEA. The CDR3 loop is CSVGDPNYGYTF. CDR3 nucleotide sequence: TGCAGCGTTGGAGACCCTAACTATGGCTACACCTTC.

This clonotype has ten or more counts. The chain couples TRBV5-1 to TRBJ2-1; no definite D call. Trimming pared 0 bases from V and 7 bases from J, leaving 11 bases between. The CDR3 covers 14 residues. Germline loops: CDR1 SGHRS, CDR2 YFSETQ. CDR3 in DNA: TGCGCCAGCAGCTTGGAGTCCCCGGGTAATGAGCAGTTCTTC. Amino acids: CASSLESPGNEQFF.

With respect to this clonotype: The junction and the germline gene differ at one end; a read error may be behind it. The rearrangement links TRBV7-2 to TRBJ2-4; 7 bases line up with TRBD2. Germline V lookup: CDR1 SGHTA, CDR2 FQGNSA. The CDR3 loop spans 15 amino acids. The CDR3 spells CACSLALAVKNIQYF. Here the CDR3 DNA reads TGTGCCTGCAGCTTAGCGCTAGCGGTGAAAAACATTCAGTACTTC.

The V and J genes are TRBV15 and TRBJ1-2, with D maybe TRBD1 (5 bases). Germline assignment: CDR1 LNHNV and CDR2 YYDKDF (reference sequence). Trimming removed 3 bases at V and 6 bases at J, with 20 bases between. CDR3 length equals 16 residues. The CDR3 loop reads CATSSPLEGRVNGYTF. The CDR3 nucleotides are TGTGCCACCAGCAGCCCCCTGGAGGGCAGGGTGAATGGCTACACCTTC.

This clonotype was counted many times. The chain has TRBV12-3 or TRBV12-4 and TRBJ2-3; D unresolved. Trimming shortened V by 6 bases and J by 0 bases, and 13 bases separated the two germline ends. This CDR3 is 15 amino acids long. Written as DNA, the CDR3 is TGTGCCAGCAGCCCAGGCGTAGGAAGCACAGATACGCAGTATTTT. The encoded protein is CASSPGVGSTDTQYF.

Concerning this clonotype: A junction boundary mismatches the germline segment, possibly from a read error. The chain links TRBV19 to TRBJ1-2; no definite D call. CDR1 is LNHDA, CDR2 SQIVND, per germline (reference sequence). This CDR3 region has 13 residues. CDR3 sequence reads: CASSIGGVPGYAF. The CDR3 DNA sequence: TGTGCCAGTAGTATAGGTGGGGTTCCAGGCTACGCCTTC.